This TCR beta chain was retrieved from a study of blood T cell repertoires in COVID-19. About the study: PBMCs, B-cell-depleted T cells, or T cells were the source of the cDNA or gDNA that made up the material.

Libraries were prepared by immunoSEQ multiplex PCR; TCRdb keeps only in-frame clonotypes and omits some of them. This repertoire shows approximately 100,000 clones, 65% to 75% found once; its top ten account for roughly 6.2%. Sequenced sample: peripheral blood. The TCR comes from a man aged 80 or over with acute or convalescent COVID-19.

Written as DNA, the CDR3 is TGCGCCAGCAGCCCCCAGATCTCCTACGAGCAGTACTTC. Translating gives CASSPQISYEQYF. J is TRBJ2-7 and V is TRBV4-3, with D unresolved. The CDR3 runs to 13 residues. V was clipped by 4 bases and J by 0 bases, with 7 bases between them. Per germline, CDR1 LGHNA and CDR2 YSLEER.